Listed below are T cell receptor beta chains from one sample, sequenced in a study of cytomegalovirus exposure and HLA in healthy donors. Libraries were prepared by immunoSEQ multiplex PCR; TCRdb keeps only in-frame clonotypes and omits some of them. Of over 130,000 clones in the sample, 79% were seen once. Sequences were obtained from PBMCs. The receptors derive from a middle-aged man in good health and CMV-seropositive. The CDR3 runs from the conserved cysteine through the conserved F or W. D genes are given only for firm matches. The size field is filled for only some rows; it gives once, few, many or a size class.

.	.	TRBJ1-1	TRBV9	CASSVGAGAEAFF	TGTGCCAGCAGCGTAGGAGCAGGCGCTGAAGCTTTCTTT
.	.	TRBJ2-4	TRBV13	CASSPGSDIQYF	TGTGCCAGCAGCCCAGGGTCCGACATTCAGTACTTC
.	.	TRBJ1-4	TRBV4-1	CASSQAHRELDEKLFF	TGCGCCAGCAGCCAAGCTCACCGGGAGTTAGATGAAAAACTGTTTTTT
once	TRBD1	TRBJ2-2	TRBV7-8	CASRRQGAPIFGLFF	TGTGCCAGCAGAAGACAGGGGGCGCCTATTTTTGGGCTGTTTTTT
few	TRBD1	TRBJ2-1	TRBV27	CASRTGAYNEQFF	TGTGCCAGCAGGACAGGGGCTTACAATGAGCAGTTCTTC
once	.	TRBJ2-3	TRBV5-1	CASSLGDSTDTQYF	TGCGCCAGCAGCTTGGGCGATAGCACAGATACGCAGTATTTT
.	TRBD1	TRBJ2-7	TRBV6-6	CASSLLDRGASEQYF	TGTGCCAGCAGTTTACTAGACAGGGGGGCTTCCGAGCAGTACTTC
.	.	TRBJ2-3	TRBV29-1	CSVESGFADTQYF	TGCAGCGTCGAGAGCGGTTTCGCAGATACGCAGTATTTT
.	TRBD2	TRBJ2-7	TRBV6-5	CASSLAGGSYEQYF	TGTGCCAGCAGTCTAGCGGGAGGATCCTACGAGCAGTACTTC
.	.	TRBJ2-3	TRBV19	CASTQGSTDTQYF	TGTGCCAGTACGCAGGGCAGCACAGATACGCAGTATTTT
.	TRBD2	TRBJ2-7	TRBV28	CASSLTSGSSRGEQYF	TGTGCCAGCAGTCTCACTAGCGGGAGTTCGAGGGGGGAGCAGTACTTC
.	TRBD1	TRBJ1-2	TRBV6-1	CASRDRVDRYGYTF	TGTGCCAGCAGGGACAGGGTTGATCGGTATGGCTACACCTTC
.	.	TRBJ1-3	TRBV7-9	CASRKGGVPGNTIYF	TGTGCCAGCAGAAAGGGAGGGGTCCCTGGAAACACCATATATTTT
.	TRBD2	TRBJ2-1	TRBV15	CATSRGEGTSGRVYEQFF	TGTGCCACCAGCAGAGGGGAAGGGACTAGCGGGAGGGTTTATGAGCAGTTCTTC
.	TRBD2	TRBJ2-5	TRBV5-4	CASSFPTSGSETQYF	TGTGCCAGCAGCTTCCCGACTAGCGGGAGCGAGACCCAGTACTTC
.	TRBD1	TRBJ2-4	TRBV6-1	CASSEAYRGDIQYF	TGTGCCAGCAGTGAGGCATACAGGGGAGACATTCAGTACTTC
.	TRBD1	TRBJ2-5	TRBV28	CASSFPGTGGAKTQYF	TGTGCCAGCAGTTTCCCCGGGACAGGGGGCGCGAAGACCCAGTACTTC
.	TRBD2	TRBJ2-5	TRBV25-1	CATSAGGGETQYF	TGTGCCACCTCAGCGGGAGGAGGAGAGACCCAGTACTTC
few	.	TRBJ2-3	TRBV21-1	CASSGRTGRITQYF	TGTGCCAGCAGCGGGCGGACAGGGAGGATTACGCAGTATTTT
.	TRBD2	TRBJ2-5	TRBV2	CASSEEGSGSGLSQYF	TGTGCCAGCAGTGAGGAGGGTAGCGGGAGTGGGTTGTCCCAGTACTTC
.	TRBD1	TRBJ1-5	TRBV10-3	CAISEGQGFNQPQHF	TGTGCCATCAGTGAGGGACAGGGATTCAATCAGCCCCAGCATTTT
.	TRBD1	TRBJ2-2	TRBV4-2	CASSERGPSNTGELFF	TGTGCCAGCAGCGAAAGGGGGCCCTCGAACACCGGGGAGCTGTTTTTT
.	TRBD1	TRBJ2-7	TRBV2	CASTGGDAYEQYF	TGTGCCAGCACAGGGGGCGACGCCTACGAGCAGTACTTC
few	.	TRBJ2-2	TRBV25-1	CATPGWDTGELFF	TGTGCCACCCCAGGGTGGGACACCGGGGAGCTGTTTTTT
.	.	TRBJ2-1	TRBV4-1	CASSLDIFSYNEQFF	TGCGCCAGCAGCCTGGACATATTCTCGTACAATGAGCAGTTCTTC
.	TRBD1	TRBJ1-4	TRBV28	CASSKQGAGEKLFF	TGTGCCAGCAGTAAACAGGGGGCCGGTGAAAAACTGTTTTTT
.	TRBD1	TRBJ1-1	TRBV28	CASRQPPGGSPNTEAFF	TGTGCCAGCAGACAACCCCCAGGGGGCTCACCGAACACTGAAGCTTTCTTT
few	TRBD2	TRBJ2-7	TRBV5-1	CASSREGLAGSLYEQYF	TGCGCCAGCAGCCGAGAGGGACTAGCGGGGAGCCTCTACGAGCAGTACTTC
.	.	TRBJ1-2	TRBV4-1	CASSSFYTRYGYTF	TGCGCCAGCAGCTCTTTTTACACTAGGTATGGCTACACCTTC
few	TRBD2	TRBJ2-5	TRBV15	CATSRVTGGWGQETQYF	TGTGCCACCAGCAGAGTGACGGGGGGATGGGGTCAAGAGACCCAGTACTTC
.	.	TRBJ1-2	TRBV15	CATSRGQSVNYGYTF	TGTGCCACCAGCAGAGGACAGTCAGTTAACTATGGCTACACCTTC
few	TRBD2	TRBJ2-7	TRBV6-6	CASSYSAGRFSYEQYF	TGTGCCAGCAGTTACTCAGCGGGACGTTTCTCCTACGAGCAGTACTTC